This T cell receptor beta chain was captured by sequencing in a study of blood T cell repertoires in COVID-19. Study context: Both acute and convalescent COVID-19 samples were obtained from the United States, Italy and Spain. The cDNA or gDNA used as material had been derived from T cells, B-cell-depleted T cells, or PBMCs.

Sequencing used immunoSEQ multiplex PCR; TCRdb keeps in-frame clones, though not all of them. The sample has about 400,000 clones, roughly 90% seen once. After removal of 0 bases from V and 0 bases from J, the junction contained 4 bases not matched to a gene. CDR1 LNHNV and CDR2 YYDKDF come from the germline V gene (reference sequence). CDR3 length: 17 amino acids. The genes are TRBV15 and TRBJ1-4; 7 positions match TRBD1. The sequenced sample was peripheral blood. The receptor's source is a man aged 40-55 years with acute or convalescent COVID-19. The CDR3 bases are TGTGCCACCAGCAGAGAGGACAGGCGCACAACTAATGAAAAACTGTTTTTT. This translates into CATSREDRRTTNEKLFF.